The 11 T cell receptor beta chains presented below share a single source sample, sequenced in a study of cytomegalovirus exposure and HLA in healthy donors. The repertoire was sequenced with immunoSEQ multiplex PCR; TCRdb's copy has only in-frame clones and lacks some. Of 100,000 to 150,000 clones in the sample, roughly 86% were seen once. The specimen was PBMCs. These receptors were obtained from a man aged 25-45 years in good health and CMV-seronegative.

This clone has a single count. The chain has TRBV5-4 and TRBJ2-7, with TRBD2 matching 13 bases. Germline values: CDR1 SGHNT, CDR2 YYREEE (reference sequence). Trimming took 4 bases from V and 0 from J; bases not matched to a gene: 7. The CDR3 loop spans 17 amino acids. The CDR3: CASSPAGLAGISYEQYF. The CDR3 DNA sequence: TGTGCCAGCAGCCCAGCGGGACTAGCGGGGATCTCCTACGAGCAGTACTTC.

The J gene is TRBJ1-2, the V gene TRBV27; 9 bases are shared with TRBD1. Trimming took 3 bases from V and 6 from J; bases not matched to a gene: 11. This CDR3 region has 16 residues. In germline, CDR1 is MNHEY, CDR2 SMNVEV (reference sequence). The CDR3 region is CASSLGTGSALDGYTF. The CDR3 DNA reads TGTGCCAGCAGTTTGGGGACAGGGTCGGCCCTCGATGGCTACACCTTC.

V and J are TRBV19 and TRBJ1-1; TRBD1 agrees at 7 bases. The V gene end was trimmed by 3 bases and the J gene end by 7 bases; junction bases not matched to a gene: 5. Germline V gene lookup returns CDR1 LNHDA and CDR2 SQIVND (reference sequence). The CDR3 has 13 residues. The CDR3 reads CASSIDRDGEAFF. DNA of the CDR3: TGTGCCAGTAGTATCGACAGGGATGGTGAAGCTTTCTTT.

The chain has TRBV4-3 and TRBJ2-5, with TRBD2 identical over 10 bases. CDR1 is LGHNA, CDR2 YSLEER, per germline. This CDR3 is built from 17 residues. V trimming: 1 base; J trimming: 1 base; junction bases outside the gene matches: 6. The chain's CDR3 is CASSQGIAGGPQETQYF. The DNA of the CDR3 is TGCGCCAGCAGCCAAGGAATAGCGGGAGGTCCCCAAGAGACCCAGTACTTC.

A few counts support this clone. The CDR3, as DNA: TGTGCCAGCAGCCCCACCGGGACTAGCTATTACAATGAGCAGTTCTTC. Protein product: CASSPTGTSYYNEQFF. This chain uses TRBV7-9 with TRBJ2-1, with 9 bases identical to TRBD2. CDR3 length equals 16 residues. Germline assignment: CDR1 SEHNR and CDR2 FQNEAQ (reference sequence). The junction had 9 bases not matched to a gene; V was cut back by 5 bases and J by 4 bases.

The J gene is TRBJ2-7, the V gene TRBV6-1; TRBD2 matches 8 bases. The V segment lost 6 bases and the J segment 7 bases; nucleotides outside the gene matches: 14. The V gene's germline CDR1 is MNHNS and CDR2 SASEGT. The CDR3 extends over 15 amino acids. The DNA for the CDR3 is TGTGCCAGCAGGCCGGGGGACGGGAGGGGGGAAGAGCAGTACTTC. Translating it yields CASRPGDGRGEEQYF.

The CDR3: CASSPGESPLHF. For the CDR3, the DNA is TGTGCCAGCAGCCCGGGGGAATCACCCCTCCACTTT. The gene calls are TRBV7-2 and TRBJ1-6; D perhaps matches TRBD1 (5 bases). V shed 5 bases and J shed 10 bases, with 9 bases lying between them. This CDR3 is 12 amino acids long. Per germline, CDR1 SGHTA and CDR2 FQGNSA.

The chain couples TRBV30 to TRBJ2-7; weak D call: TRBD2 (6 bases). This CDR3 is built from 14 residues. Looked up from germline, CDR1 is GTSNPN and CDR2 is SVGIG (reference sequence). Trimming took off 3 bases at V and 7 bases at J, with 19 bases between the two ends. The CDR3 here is CAWRKFSGLGEQYF. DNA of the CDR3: TGTGCCTGGAGGAAATTTAGCGGTTTGGGGGAGCAGTACTTC.

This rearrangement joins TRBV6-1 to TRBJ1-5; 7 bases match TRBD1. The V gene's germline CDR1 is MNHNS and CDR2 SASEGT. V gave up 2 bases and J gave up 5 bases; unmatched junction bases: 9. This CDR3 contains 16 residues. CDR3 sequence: CASSERLRDSYQPQHF. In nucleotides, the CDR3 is TGTGCCAGCAGTGAAAGACTCCGGGACAGCTATCAGCCCCAGCATTTT.

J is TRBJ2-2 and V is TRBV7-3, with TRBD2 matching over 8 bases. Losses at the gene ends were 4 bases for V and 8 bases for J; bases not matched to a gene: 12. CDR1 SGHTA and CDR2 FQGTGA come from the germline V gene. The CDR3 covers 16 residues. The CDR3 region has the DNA TGTGCCAGCAGCTACGGACTAGCATTTTCCAGAGGGGAGCTGTTTTTT. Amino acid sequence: CASSYGLAFSRGELFF.

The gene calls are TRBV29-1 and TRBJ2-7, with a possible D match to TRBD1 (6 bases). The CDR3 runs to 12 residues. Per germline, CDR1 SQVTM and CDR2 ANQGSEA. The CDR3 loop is CSYRDSSNEQYF. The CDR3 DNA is TGCAGTTACAGGGATTCATCCAACGAGCAGTACTTC.